This is a list of T cell receptor beta chains from one sample in a study of control samples from healthy donors and cancer patients. Generated by immunoSEQ multiplex PCR, the TCRdb table keeps only in-frame clones and is missing some. The sample shows some 150,000 clones, around 95% of them seen only once. Sequencing was carried out using blood. The receptor set was obtained from a woman aged 55-69 years in good health. Each CDR3 is given with its conserved first and last residue. Fields, in order: D gene, clone size, J gene, V gene, CDR3 DNA, CDR3 protein. D genes are given only for firm matches. The size of a clone is reported for some rows only, either as once, few or many, or as a class for expanded clones.

D: .
size: .
J: TRBJ1-2
V: TRBV5-1
DNA: TGCGCCAGCAGCCCGTTACAGGGCACGTATGGCTACACCTTC
CDR3: CASSPLQGTYGYTF

D: .
size: .
J: TRBJ1-5
V: TRBV2
DNA: TGTGCCAGCACCGGGAACAAGGGCTTTATGAGCAATCAGCCCCAGCATTTT
CDR3: CASTGNKGFMSNQPQHF

D: TRBD1
size: .
J: TRBJ1-2
V: TRBV11-2
DNA: TGTGCCAGCAGCTTAGAATCCCGACAGGGGCCGAACTATGGCTACACCTTC
CDR3: CASSLESRQGPNYGYTF

D: .
size: .
J: TRBJ1-2
V: TRBV15
DNA: TGTGCCACCAGCAGAGATAGGGCCTTATATGGCTACACCTTC
CDR3: CATSRDRALYGYTF

D: TRBD2
size: .
J: TRBJ2-3
V: TRBV7-6
DNA: TGTGCCAGCAGCTTCGGACCGGGACTAGCGGAAATAGATACGCAGTATTTT
CDR3: CASSFGPGLAEIDTQYF

D: .
size: .
J: TRBJ1-6
V: TRBV5-1
DNA: TGCGCCAGCAGCTTCGGACAGAACTTTAATTCACCCCTCCACTTT
CDR3: CASSFGQNFNSPLHF

D: TRBD1
size: .
J: TRBJ1-2
V: TRBV6-5
DNA: TGTGCCAGCAGTTACTCAGTGTACAGGGGAGGAGGCTACACCTTC
CDR3: CASSYSVYRGGGYTF

D: .
size: .
J: TRBJ2-4
V: TRBV10-1
DNA: TGCGCCAGCACTCGGGGGCCCTTGCACATTCAGTACTTC
CDR3: CASTRGPLHIQYF

D: TRBD2
size: .
J: TRBJ2-5
V: TRBV5-1
DNA: TGCGCCAGCAGCTACAGCGGGGGGGGAGAGACCCAGTACTTC
CDR3: CASSYSGGGETQYF

D: .
size: .
J: TRBJ2-4
V: TRBV18
DNA: TGTGCCAGCTCACCACCCCCTAACGACAGGATTCAGTACTTC
CDR3: CASSPPPNDRIQYF

D: TRBD1
size: .
J: TRBJ2-7
V: TRBV5-1
DNA: TGCGCCAGCAGCTCCAATGAGGGACAGGGGAACGAGCAGTACTTC
CDR3: CASSSNEGQGNEQYF

D: .
size: .
J: TRBJ2-2
V: TRBV30
DNA: TGTGCCTGGAGTCCTAATTCCGGGGAGCTGTTTTTT
CDR3: CAWSPNSGELFF

D: .
size: .
J: TRBJ2-1
V: TRBV29-1
DNA: TGCAGCGTTGATCCCCTCTACAATGAGCAGTTCTTC
CDR3: CSVDPLYNEQFF

D: TRBD1
size: once
J: TRBJ2-2
V: TRBV5-1
DNA: TGCGCCAGCAGCTCGAAGAGGACAGGGGGGAACACCGGGGAGCTGTTTTTT
CDR3: CASSSKRTGGNTGELFF

D: .
size: .
J: TRBJ2-7
V: TRBV18
DNA: TGTGCCAGCTCACCCCTGGACGGGCACGAGCAGTACTTC
CDR3: CASSPLDGHEQYF

D: TRBD1
size: .
J: TRBJ1-4
V: TRBV18
DNA: TGTGCCAGCTCACCACCGACAGGGCTTAATGAAAAACTGTTTTTT
CDR3: CASSPPTGLNEKLFF

D: .
size: .
J: TRBJ1-2
V: TRBV7-2
DNA: TGTGCCAGCAGCCCCCCAGGACAGTTCTATGGCTACACCTTC
CDR3: CASSPPGQFYGYTF

D: TRBD1
size: .
J: TRBJ2-7
V: TRBV7-9
DNA: TGTGCCAGCAGCCCTAAGGACAGGGTCCACGAGCAGTACTTC
CDR3: CASSPKDRVHEQYF

D: .
size: .
J: TRBJ2-1
V: TRBV4-3
DNA: TGCGCCAGCAGTCCAAGTATAGGCTCCTACAATGAGCAGTTCTTC
CDR3: CASSPSIGSYNEQFF

D: .
size: .
J: TRBJ2-2
V: TRBV5-4
DNA: TGTGCCAGCAGCTTGGACCAAACGAACACCGGGGAGCTGTTTTTT
CDR3: CASSLDQTNTGELFF